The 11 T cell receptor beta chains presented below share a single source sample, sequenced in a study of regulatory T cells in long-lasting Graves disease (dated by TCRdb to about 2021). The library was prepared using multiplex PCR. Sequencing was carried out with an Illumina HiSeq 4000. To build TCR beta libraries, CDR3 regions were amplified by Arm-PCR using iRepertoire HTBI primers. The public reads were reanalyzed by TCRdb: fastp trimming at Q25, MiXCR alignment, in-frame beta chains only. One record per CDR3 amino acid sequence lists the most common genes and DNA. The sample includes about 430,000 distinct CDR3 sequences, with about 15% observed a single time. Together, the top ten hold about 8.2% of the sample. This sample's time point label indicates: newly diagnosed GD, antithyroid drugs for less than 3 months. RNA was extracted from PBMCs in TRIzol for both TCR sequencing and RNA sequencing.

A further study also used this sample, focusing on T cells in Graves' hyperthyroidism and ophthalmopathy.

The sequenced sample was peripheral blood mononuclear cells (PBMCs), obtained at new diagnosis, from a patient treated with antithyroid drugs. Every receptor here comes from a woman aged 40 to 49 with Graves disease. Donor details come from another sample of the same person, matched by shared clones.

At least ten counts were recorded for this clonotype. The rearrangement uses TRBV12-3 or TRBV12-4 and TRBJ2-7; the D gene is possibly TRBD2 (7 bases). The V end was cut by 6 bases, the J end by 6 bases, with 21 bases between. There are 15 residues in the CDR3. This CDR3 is CASRRGGGNTLEQYF. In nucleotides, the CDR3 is TGTGCCAGCAGAAGGGGGGGCGGGAATACTCTCGAGCAGTACTTC.

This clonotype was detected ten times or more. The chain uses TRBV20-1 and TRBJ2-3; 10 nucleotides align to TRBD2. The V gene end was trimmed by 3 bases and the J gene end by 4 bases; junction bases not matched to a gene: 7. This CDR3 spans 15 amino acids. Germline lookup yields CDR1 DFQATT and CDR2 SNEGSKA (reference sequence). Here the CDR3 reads CSASPLAGVADTQYF. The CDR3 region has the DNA TGCAGTGCTAGTCCTCTAGCGGGAGTGGCAGATACGCAGTATTTT.

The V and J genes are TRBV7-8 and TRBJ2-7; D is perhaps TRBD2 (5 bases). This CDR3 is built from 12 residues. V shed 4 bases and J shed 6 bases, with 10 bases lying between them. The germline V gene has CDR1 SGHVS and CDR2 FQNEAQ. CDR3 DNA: TGTGCCAGCAGCTCAGCAAGCGGCGAGCAGTACTTC. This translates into CASSSASGEQYF.

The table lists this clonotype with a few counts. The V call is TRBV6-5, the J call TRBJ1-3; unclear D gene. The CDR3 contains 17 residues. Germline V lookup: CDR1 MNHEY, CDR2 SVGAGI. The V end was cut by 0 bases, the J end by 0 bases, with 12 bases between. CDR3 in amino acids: CASSYSHAAGSGNTIYF. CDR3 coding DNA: TGTGCCAGCAGTTACTCCCACGCGGCAGGCTCTGGAAACACCATATATTTT.

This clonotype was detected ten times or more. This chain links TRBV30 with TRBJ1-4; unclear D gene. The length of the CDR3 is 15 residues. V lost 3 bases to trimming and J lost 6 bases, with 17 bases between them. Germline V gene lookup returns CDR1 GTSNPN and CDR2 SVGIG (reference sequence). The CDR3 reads CAWSYPVLGDEKLFF. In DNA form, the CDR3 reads TGTGCCTGGAGCTACCCTGTCCTAGGAGATGAAAAACTGTTTTTT.

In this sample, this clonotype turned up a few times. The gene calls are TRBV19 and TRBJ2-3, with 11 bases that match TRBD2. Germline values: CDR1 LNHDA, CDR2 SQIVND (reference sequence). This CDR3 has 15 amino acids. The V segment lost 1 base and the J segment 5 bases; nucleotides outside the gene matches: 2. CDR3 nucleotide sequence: TGTGCCAGTAGTATAGGGCTAGCGGGAGGAGATACGCAGTATTTT. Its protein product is CASSIGLAGGDTQYF. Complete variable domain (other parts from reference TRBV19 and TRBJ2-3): DGGITQSPKYLFRKEGQNVTLSCEQNLNHDAMYWYRQDPGQGLRLIYYSQIVNDFQKGDIAEGYSVSREKKESFPLTVTSAQKNPTAFYLCASSIGLAGGDTQYFGPGTRLTVL.

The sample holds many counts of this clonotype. CDR3 in amino acids: CASSQTGRTQSSYEQYF. Written as DNA, the CDR3 is TGTGCCAGCAGCCAAACCGGCCGGACTCAAAGCTCCTACGAGCAGTACTTC. The chain recombines TRBV3-1 with TRBJ2-7; possible D gene TRBD2, 5 bases. Per the germline V gene, CDR1 is LGHDT and CDR2 is YNNKEL (reference sequence). The CDR3 totals 17 residues. V shed 2 bases and J shed 0 bases, with 17 bases lying between them.

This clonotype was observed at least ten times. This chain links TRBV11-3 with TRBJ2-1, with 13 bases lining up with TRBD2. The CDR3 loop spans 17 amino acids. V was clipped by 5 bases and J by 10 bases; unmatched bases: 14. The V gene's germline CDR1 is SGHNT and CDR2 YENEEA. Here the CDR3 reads CASSPGTSGTFTEEQFF. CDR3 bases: TGTGCCAGCAGCCCCGGGACTAGCGGGACCTTTACGGAGGAGCAGTTCTTC.

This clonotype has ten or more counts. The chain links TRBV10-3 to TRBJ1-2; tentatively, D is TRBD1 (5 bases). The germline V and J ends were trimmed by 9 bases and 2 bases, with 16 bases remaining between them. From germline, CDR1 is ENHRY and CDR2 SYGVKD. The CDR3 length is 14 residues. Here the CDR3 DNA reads TGTGCCATTGTGAAAGACAGTACCAACTATGGCTACACCTTC. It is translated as CAIVKDSTNYGYTF.

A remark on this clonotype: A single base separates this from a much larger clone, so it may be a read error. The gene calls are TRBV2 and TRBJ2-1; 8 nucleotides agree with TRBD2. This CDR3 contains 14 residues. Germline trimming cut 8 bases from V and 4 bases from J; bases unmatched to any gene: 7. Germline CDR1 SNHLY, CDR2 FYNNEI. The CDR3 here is CASPSGGGYNEQFF. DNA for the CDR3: TGTGCCAGCCCCTCTGGCGGGGGGTACAATGAGCAGTTCTTC.

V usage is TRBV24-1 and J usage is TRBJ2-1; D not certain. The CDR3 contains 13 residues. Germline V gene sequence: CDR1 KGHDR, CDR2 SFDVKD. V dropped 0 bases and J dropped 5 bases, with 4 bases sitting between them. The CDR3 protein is CATSDLDHNEQFF. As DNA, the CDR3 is TGTGCCACCAGTGATTTGGACCACAATGAGCAGTTCTTC.